This record looks at one TCR beta chain sequence and its context. The data belong to a study of blood T cell repertoires in COVID-19. V shed 3 bases, J shed 4 bases, and the junction held 9 bases outside the gene matches. The CDR3 sequence is 15 residues long. Germline CDR1 and CDR2: KGHSH and LQKENI. Source study methods: Counts of nucleated cells, estimated from reference gene primer amplification, were obtained. Profiling relied on immunoSEQ multiplex PCR, and the TCRdb table lists in-frame clones only, not all of them. V and J calls and clone size follow that table, whereas D and trimming were derived from the DNA. The top ten clones hold about 2.5% of a sample with under 150,000 clones, more than 75% of them seen once.

The chain couples TRBV18 to TRBJ2-7; 7 bases line up with TRBD1. The specimen was peripheral blood. This TCR derives from a man aged 45-65 years with active COVID-19. CDR3 bases: TGTGCCAGCTCACCGGGCAGCAGGGGGAAATACGAGCAGTACTTC. Translating gives CASSPGSRGKYEQYF.